Listed below are T cell receptor beta chains from one sample, sequenced in a study of cytomegalovirus exposure and HLA in healthy donors. Libraries were prepared by immunoSEQ multiplex PCR; TCRdb keeps only in-frame clonotypes and omits some of them. The table includes some 130,000 clones, around 63% detected once. Sequencing used PBMCs. These receptors were obtained from a human donor in good health. Each CDR3 is given with its conserved first and last residue. A D gene is named only where the DNA matches it firmly. Some rows mark clone size as missing; the rest say once, few, many or name a class of expanded clone.

TGTGCCAGCAGCTTAACCGGGCTAGCGGGGAACCAAGAGACCCAGTACTTC	CASSLTGLAGNQETQYF	TRBV7-3	TRBD2	TRBJ2-5	.
TGTGCCAGCAGCTCCACCCCACTCGAGCAGTACTTC	CASSSTPLEQYF	TRBV11-3	.	TRBJ2-7	.
TGTGCCAGCAGTTCCCCATCGGGTGGCTACACCTTC	CASSSPSGGYTF	TRBV27	.	TRBJ1-2	few
TGTGCCAGCAGCTTGGCCAGGGCCCTCAGAGGCCAAGAGACCCAGTACTTC	CASSLARALRGQETQYF	TRBV5-6	.	TRBJ2-5	.
TGTGCCAGCAGCTTAGGTGGGAGCCGGGAGTACTTC	CASSLGGSREYF	TRBV7-2	.	TRBJ2-7	.
TGTGCCAGCAGCTTGGGGGGAGGGAGGGCCGGGGAGCTGTTTTTT	CASSLGGGRAGELFF	TRBV7-2	TRBD2	TRBJ2-2	.
TGTGCCAGCAGTTACTCGATCAGCGGAAGCACAGATACGCAGTATTTT	CASSYSISGSTDTQYF	TRBV6-5	.	TRBJ2-3	.
TGTGCCAGCACTCAGTCAGGGGATGGAAACACCATATATTTT	CASTQSGDGNTIYF	TRBV9	.	TRBJ1-3	.
TGTGCCAGCAGCGTTGGGACTAGCGGGAGGGGGAACACCGGGGAGCTGTTTTTT	CASSVGTSGRGNTGELFF	TRBV9	TRBD2	TRBJ2-2	few
TGTGCCAGCAGCAGATGGGACAGGGAGACCCAGTACTTC	CASSRWDRETQYF	TRBV5-6	TRBD1	TRBJ2-5	.
TGCGCCAGCAGCCAAGATTCGGCGGGAGGCCCCTACGAGCAGTACTTC	CASSQDSAGGPYEQYF	TRBV4-1	TRBD2	TRBJ2-7	few
TGTGCCATCAGTGAGTCGTCCCAGGGGGCAGCCTACGAGCAGTACTTC	CAISESSQGAAYEQYF	TRBV10-3	TRBD1	TRBJ2-7	.
TGTGCCAGCAGTTTGGGGGTAGCGGGAGACACCGGGGAGCTGTTTTTT	CASSLGVAGDTGELFF	TRBV27	TRBD2	TRBJ2-2	.
TGTGCCAGCTCACCACCTTCGGGGAACTATGGCTACACCTTC	CASSPPSGNYGYTF	TRBV18	.	TRBJ1-2	.
TGCAGCGTTGAAGTGGGGCAGGGTAATTATGGCTACACCTTC	CSVEVGQGNYGYTF	TRBV29-1	.	TRBJ1-2	.
TGCGCCAGCAGCCAAGCGGGTCTAGCGGACAATGAGCAGTTCTTC	CASSQAGLADNEQFF	TRBV4-1	TRBD2	TRBJ2-1	.
TGTGCCATCAGCCAAGAGGAGACCCAGTACTTC	CAISQEETQYF	TRBV10-3	.	TRBJ2-5	.
TGCGCCAGCAGCTTCCTTCATAGCAGCAACACCGGGGAGCTGTTTTTT	CASSFLHSSNTGELFF	TRBV5-1	.	TRBJ2-2	.
TGTGCCAGCAGTGACAGGGCTCAGGGCTACACCTTC	CASSDRAQGYTF	TRBV6-1	.	TRBJ1-2	few
TGTGCCAGCAGTCTTAACTACGAGCAGTACTTC	CASSLNYEQYF	TRBV28	.	TRBJ2-7	.
TGTGCCAGTAGTATCGGACAGGGCACCTACGAGCAGTACTTC	CASSIGQGTYEQYF	TRBV19	TRBD1	TRBJ2-7	.
TGTGCCAGCAGTTTATTAGGTGGGGGCGGAGAGACCCAGTACTTC	CASSLLGGGGETQYF	TRBV28	.	TRBJ2-5	few
TGCGCCAGCAGCTTGACAGGCCCCGGGGAGCTGTTTTTT	CASSLTGPGELFF	TRBV5-1	.	TRBJ2-2	.
TGTGCCAGCAGTTACCGGGACAGGGCCAATCAGCCCCAGCATTTT	CASSYRDRANQPQHF	TRBV6-6	TRBD1	TRBJ1-5	.
TGTGCCAGCAGCCGCGCGGGTAGCGGGCACGGGAAAAATGAGCAGTTCTTC	CASSRAGSGHGKNEQFF	TRBV5-6	TRBD2	TRBJ2-1	.
TGTGCCAGTACCGAGGGACAGAGGTACGGCTACACCTTC	CASTEGQRYGYTF	TRBV19	TRBD1	TRBJ1-2	.
TGTGCCAGCAGTCGCGGGACAGCCTACGGCTACACCTTC	CASSRGTAYGYTF	TRBV6-5	TRBD1	TRBJ1-2	.